These T cell receptor beta chains were read from a single sample in a study of OX40 agonist ivuxolimab in advanced cancers. Sequencing used immunoSEQ multiplex PCR; TCRdb keeps in-frame clones, though not all of them. The data show 75,000 to 100,000 clones, about 83% seen once. Material: CD4+ or CD8+ T cells sorted from blood, obtained in a trial of the OX40 agonist ivuxolimab. The receptor set was obtained from an adult with an advanced solid tumor such as melanoma, head and neck, liver or kidney cancer. Both conserved end residues are part of each CDR3. D genes are given only for firm matches. Expanded clones get a size class; other rows say once, few or many, or leave the size out.

abundance | d_gene | j_gene | v_gene | CDR3nt | CDR3aa
. | . | TRBJ1-5 | TRBV4-1 | TGCGCCAGCAGCCACCTCAGCGTGGGCAATCAGCCCCAGCATTTT | CASSHLSVGNQPQHF
once | . | TRBJ2-3 | TRBV11-2 | TGTGCCAGCAGCTTAGATCCCCCGGGGCGGACCACAGATACGCAGTATTTT | CASSLDPPGRTTDTQYF
. | . | TRBJ2-1 | TRBV4-1 | TGCGCCAGCAGCGGTTTACTAGTGGGGGTTTATGAGCAGTTCTTC | CASSGLLVGVYEQFF
few | . | TRBJ2-7 | TRBV5-1 | TGCGCCAGCAGCCCCACTCCAGGGGTCGGCGGGTCCTACGAGCAGTACTTC | CASSPTPGVGGSYEQYF
. | . | TRBJ2-1 | TRBV7-2 | TGTGCCAGCAGCTTAGTAGGTTGGGACCAGCAGTTCTTC | CASSLVGWDQQFF
. | . | TRBJ1-3 | TRBV13 | TGTGCCAGCAGCTCTCCATGGACGGAAACTGGAAACACCATATATTTT | CASSSPWTETGNTIYF
. | TRBD2 | TRBJ2-1 | TRBV7-2 | TGTGCCAGCAGCTTAGAGGCTAGCGGGGACAATGAGCAGTTCTTC | CASSLEASGDNEQFF
. | TRBD1 | TRBJ2-5 | TRBV7-2 | TGTGCCAGCAGAAACAGACAGGGGTACTTGGAGACCCAGTACTTC | CASRNRQGYLETQYF
few | . | TRBJ2-1 | TRBV7-2 | TGTGCCAGCAGCTTTACCCAGGGGTTCTACAATGAGCAGTTCTTC | CASSFTQGFYNEQFF
. | . | TRBJ2-1 | TRBV7-8 | TGTGCCAGCAGCCCAGGGGTCTCCTACAATGAGCAGTTCTTC | CASSPGVSYNEQFF
. | . | TRBJ1-4 | TRBV2 | TGTGCCACGTCCAGGGGTGAAAAACTGTTTTTT | CATSRGEKLFF
. | TRBD2 | TRBJ2-3 | TRBV6-1 | TGTGCCAGCAGTGAAAATAAAGGCCTAGCGGGGTGGGATACGCAGTATTTT | CASSENKGLAGWDTQYF
. | . | TRBJ1-1 | TRBV18 | TGTGCCAGCTCACTAAGGGGCGGGGTAAACACTGAAGCTTTCTTT | CASSLRGGVNTEAFF
once | . | TRBJ2-6 | TRBV30 | TGTGCCTGGAGTGCTGCAGAGGGGAGAGCTGGGGCCAACGTCCTGACTTTC | CAWSAAEGRAGANVLTF
few | . | TRBJ1-5 | TRBV19 | TGTGCCAGTAGTTTTCTAAAGCGCGATCAGCCCCAGCATTTT | CASSFLKRDQPQHF
. | . | TRBJ1-2 | TRBV6-5 | TGTGCCAGCAGTTACTCCTGGGGACTTAACAACTATGGCTACACCTTC | CASSYSWGLNNYGYTF